Following are 13 T cell receptor beta chains from one sample sequenced in a study of T cell repertoires in cytomegalovirus infection. TCRdb reprocessed the reads via MiXCR and lists one record per CDR3 protein. Of hundreds of thousands of distinct CDR3 sequences detected, around 31% appear once; the ten largest clones hold approximately 18%. These receptors have no known antigen. The sequencing here drew on cultured PBMCs, taken from culture after CMV antigen stimulation. Every receptor here comes from a human donor in good health (CMV status not recorded). Some clones in this sample may be carry-over from other donors' samples.

This chain connects TRBV7-9 to TRBJ2-2, with D hard to call. Deletions cut 2 bases from V and 0 bases from J, with 7 bases between. Germline V gene sequence: CDR1 SEHNR, CDR2 FQNEAQ (reference sequence). The CDR3 has 15 amino acids. DNA for the CDR3: TGTGCCAGCAGCTTATCGACACCGAACACCGGGGAGCTGTTTTTT. This codes for CASSLSTPNTGELFF.

This chain uses TRBV10-1 with TRBJ2-7; 9 positions match TRBD2. This CDR3 comprises 16 residues. Per germline, CDR1 WNHNN and CDR2 SYGVQD (reference sequence). J gave up 2 bases and V 1 base, and 6 bases lay outside the gene matches. The CDR3 here is CASSEFLAGQTYEQYF. CDR3 coding DNA: TGCGCCAGCAGTGAGTTCCTAGCGGGACAAACCTACGAGCAGTACTTC.

The V call is TRBV28, the J call TRBJ2-7, with D possibly TRBD1 on 5 matching bases. Trimming shortened V by 2 bases and J by 0 bases, and 8 bases separated the two germline ends. Germline V gives CDR1 MDHEN, CDR2 SYDVKM. The CDR3 extends over 14 amino acids. The CDR3 bases are TGTGCCAGCAGTTTAACAGGCCACTCCTACGAGCAGTACTTC. Amino acids: CASSLTGHSYEQYF.

The chain uses TRBV12-3 or TRBV12-4 and TRBJ2-5; 8 positions match TRBD1. The ends lost 6 bases at V and 3 bases at J; junction bases unmatched: 9. The CDR3 runs to 15 residues. CDR3 sequence reads: CASRPPTGEEETQYF. The CDR3 bases are TGTGCCAGCAGACCCCCGACAGGGGAGGAAGAGACCCAGTACTTC.

The chain has TRBV2 and TRBJ1-2; 9 bases are a match to TRBD1. With V trimmed by 7 bases and J by 6 bases, 3 bases remained unmatched. There are 12 residues in the CDR3. From germline, CDR1 is SNHLY and CDR2 FYNNEI. The CDR3 nucleotides are TGTGCCAGCACTGGACAGGGGAATGGCTACACCTTC. Protein sequence: CASTGQGNGYTF.

The genes are TRBV12-3 or TRBV12-4 and TRBJ2-1; possible D gene TRBD2, 7 bases. The V gene lost 5 bases and the J gene lost 4 bases, with 21 bases spanning the gap. The CDR3 loop spans 17 amino acids. CDR3 amino acids: CASSGRVGGGIYNEQFF. In DNA form, the CDR3 reads TGTGCCAGCAGTGGCCGGGTAGGGGGGGGGATATACAATGAGCAGTTCTTC.

The chain couples TRBV7-8 to TRBJ1-2; D call uncertain. Trimming left V 2 bases short and J 8 bases short, with 12 bases between. CDR3 size: 13 residues. CDR1 and CDR2 (germline): SGHVS, FQNEAQ. The CDR3 region is CASSLLEAGGYTF. As DNA, the CDR3 is TGTGCCAGCAGCTTATTGGAAGCGGGCGGCTACACCTTC.

This clonotype was counted between two and nine times. The V and J genes are TRBV20-1 and TRBJ2-7, with 7 positions matching TRBD2. The CDR3 loop spans 15 amino acids. J lost 2 bases, V lost 3 bases, and 10 bases had no gene match. Germline V gene data show CDR1 as DFQATT and CDR2 as SNEGSKA (reference sequence). Written as DNA, the CDR3 is TGCAGTGCTAGTCCCTATTATGCGGGGGCCTACGAGCAGTACTTC. Residues: CSASPYYAGAYEQYF.

There are many counts of this clonotype. The chain recombines TRBV7-2 with TRBJ2-7; D is unclear. The V end was cut by 4 bases, the J end by 2 bases, with 15 bases between. The CDR3 contains 15 residues. The germline V gene encodes CDR1 SGHTA and CDR2 FQGNSA. CDR3 DNA sequence: TGTGCCAGCAGCTCCTGGACCGATAAACCCTACGAGCAGTACTTC. Its protein product is CASSSWTDKPYEQYF. Based on the CDR3 plus reference TRBV7-2 and TRBJ2-7, the full variable domain is GAGVSQSPSNKVTEKGKDVELRCDPISGHTALYWYRQSLGQGLEFLIYFQGNSAPDKSGLPSDRFSAERTGGSVSTLTIQRTQQEDSAVYLCASSSWTDKPYEQYFGPGTRLTVT.

Only a few counts were recorded for this clonotype. The rearrangement links TRBV7-8 to TRBJ2-1; D unclear. CDR1 is SGHVS, CDR2 FQNEAQ, per germline. The CDR3 runs to 15 residues. V gave up 3 bases and J gave up 0 bases, with 9 bases separating them. CDR3 loop: CASSFRPDSYNEQFF. The CDR3 region has the DNA TGTGCCAGCAGCTTCCGGCCGGACTCCTACAATGAGCAGTTCTTC.

CDR3 protein: CASNSGLPYEQYF. CDR3 DNA sequence: TGTGCCAGCAACAGCGGACTACCTTACGAGCAGTACTTC. The V and J genes are TRBV6-2 or TRBV6-3 and TRBJ2-7; D might be TRBD2 (6 bases). The CDR3 covers 13 residues. Germline loops: CDR1 MNHEY, CDR2 SVGEGT. Trimming took off 7 bases at V and 4 bases at J, with 14 bases between the two ends.

In this sample, this clonotype turned up a few times. CDR3 sequence reads: CASGDPGVRDTQYF. The CDR3, as DNA: TGTGCCAGCGGTGACCCGGGGGTCAGGGATACGCAGTATTTT. V is TRBV6-6 and J is TRBJ2-3, with D possibly matching TRBD2 (6 bases). V lost 8 bases, J lost 6 bases, and 18 bases lay in between. Germline CDR1 and CDR2: MNHNY and SVGAGI (reference sequence). This CDR3 region has 14 residues.

The V and J genes are TRBV7-8 and TRBJ1-5, with D hard to call. CDR3 length: 14 amino acids. Per germline, CDR1 SGHVS and CDR2 FQNEAQ. V was clipped by 5 bases and J by 4 bases, with 12 bases between them. This CDR3 reads CASSPSELNQPQHF. CDR3 DNA sequence: TGTGCCAGCAGCCCCAGTGAACTAAATCAGCCCCAGCATTTT.